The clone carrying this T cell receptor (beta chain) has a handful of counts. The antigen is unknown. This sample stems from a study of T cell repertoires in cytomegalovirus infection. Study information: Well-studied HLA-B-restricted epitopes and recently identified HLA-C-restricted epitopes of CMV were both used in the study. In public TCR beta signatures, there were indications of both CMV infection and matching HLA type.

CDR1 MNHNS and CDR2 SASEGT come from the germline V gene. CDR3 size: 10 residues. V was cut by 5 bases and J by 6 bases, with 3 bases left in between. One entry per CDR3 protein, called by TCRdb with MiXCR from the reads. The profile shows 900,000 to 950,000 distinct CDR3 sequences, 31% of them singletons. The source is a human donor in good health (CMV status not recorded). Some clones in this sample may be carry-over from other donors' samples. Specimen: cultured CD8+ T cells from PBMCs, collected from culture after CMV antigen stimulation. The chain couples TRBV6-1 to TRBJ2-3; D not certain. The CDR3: CASSIDTQYF. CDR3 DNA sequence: TGTGCCAGCAGTATTGATACGCAGTATTTT.